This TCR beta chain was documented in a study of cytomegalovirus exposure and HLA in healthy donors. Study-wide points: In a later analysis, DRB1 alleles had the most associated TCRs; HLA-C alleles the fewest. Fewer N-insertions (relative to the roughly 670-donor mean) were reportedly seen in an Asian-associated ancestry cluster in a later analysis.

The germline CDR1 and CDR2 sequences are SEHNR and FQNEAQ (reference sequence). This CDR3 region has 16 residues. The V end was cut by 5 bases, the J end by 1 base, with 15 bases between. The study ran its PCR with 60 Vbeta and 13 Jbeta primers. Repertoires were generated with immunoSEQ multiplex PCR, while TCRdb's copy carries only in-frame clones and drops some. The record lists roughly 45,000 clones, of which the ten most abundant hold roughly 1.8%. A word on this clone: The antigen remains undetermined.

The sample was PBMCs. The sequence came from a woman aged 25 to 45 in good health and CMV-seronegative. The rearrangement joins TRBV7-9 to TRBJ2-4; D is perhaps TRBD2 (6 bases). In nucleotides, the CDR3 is TGTGCCAGCAGCCTAGAGGTGGAGGGGGCCAAAAACATTCAGTACTTC. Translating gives CASSLEVEGAKNIQYF.